This entry features one TCR beta chain sequence. Its specificity is unknown. CDR1 is MGHRA and CDR2 is YSYEKL in the germline V gene. CDR3 size: 17 residues. Trimming cost V 0 bases and J 3 bases, with 16 bases left between them. TCRdb independently ran MiXCR on the reads; one entry per CDR3 protein. The data contain some 940,000 distinct CDR3 sequences, around a third of them seen just once; the ten biggest clones take up over 13%. The sample is drawn from a study of T cell repertoires in cytomegalovirus infection. On the study more broadly: Matching HLA type, along with CMV infection, was indicated by public TCR beta signatures.

V and J are TRBV4-1 and TRBJ2-3, with a weak D call TRBD1 (6 bases). Material: cultured CD8+ T cells from PBMCs, obtained from culture after CMV antigen stimulation. This TCR was recovered from a human donor in good health (CMV status not recorded). Some clones in this sample may be carry-over from other donors' samples. The CDR3 loop reads CASSQDELDRSTDTQYF. In nucleotides, the CDR3 is TGCGCCAGCAGCCAAGATGAGCTCGACAGGTCGACAGATACGCAGTATTTT.